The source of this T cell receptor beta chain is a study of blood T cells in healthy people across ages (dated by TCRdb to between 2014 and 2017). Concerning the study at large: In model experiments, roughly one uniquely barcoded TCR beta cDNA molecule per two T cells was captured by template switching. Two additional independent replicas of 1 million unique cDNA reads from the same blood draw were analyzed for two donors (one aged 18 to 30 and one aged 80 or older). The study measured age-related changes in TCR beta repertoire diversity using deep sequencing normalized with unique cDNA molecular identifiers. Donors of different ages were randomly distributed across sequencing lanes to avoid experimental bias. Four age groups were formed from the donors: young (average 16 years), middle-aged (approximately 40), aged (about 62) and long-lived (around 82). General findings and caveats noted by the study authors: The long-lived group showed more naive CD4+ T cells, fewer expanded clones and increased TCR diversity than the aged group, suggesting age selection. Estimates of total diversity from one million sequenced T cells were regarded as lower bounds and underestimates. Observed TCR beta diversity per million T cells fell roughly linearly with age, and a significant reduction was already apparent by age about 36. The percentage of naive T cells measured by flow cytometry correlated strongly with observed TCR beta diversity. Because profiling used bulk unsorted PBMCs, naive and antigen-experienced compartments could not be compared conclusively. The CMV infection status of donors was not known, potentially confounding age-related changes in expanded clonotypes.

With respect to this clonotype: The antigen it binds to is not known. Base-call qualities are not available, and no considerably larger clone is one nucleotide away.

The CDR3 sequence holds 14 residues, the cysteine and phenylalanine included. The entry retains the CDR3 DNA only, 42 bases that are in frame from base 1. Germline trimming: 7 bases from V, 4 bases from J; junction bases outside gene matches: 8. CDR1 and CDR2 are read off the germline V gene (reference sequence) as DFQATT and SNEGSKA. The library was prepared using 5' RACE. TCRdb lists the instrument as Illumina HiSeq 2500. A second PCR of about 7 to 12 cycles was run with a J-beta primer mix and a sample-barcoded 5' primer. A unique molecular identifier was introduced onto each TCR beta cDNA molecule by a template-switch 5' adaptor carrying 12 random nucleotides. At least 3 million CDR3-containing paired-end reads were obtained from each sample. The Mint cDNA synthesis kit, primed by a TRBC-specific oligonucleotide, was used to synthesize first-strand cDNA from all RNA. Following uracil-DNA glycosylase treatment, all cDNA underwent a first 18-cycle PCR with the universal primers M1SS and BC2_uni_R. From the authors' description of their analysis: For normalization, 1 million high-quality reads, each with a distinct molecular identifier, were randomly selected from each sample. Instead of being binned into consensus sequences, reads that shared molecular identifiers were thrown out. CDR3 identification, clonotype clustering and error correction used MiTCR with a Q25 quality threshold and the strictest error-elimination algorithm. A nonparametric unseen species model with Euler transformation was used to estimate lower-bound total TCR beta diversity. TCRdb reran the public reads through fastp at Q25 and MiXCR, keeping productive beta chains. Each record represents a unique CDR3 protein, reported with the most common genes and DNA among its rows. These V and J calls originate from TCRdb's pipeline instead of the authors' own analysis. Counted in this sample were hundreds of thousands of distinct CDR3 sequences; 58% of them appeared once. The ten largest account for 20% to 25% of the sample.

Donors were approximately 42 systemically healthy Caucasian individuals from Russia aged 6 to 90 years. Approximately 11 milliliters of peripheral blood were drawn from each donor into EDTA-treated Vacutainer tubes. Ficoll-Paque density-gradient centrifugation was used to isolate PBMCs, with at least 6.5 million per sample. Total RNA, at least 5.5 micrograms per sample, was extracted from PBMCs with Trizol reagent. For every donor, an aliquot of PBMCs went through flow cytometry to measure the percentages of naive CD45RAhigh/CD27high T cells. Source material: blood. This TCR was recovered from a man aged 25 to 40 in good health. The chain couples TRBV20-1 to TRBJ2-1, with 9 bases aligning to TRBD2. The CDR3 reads CSERIAGAYNEQFF. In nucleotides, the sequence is TGCAGTGAGAGGATAGCGGGAGCTTACAATGAGCAGTTCTTC.